The present entry profiles one T cell receptor (beta chain) with its context. Its antigen target is currently unknown. No base quality values were provided; no much bigger clone lies one nucleotide off. A cohort of approximately 31 patients with locally advanced or metastatic urothelial carcinoma, treated at Memorial Sloan Kettering on a trial protocol, was included. Peripheral blood mononuclear cells were collected pretreatment and during treatment, with between 1 and 8 total time points per patient. The Qiagen DNeasy Blood extraction kit was used to purify genomic DNA from total PBMCs and from tumor samples. PBMCs were collected pretreatment and during treatment, and were isolated and stored as previously described. To estimate absolute template abundance from read counts, synthetic TCR analog templates were spiked into each PCR. The immunoSEQ assay was used to amplify TCRbeta CDR3 regions from genomic DNA with bias-controlled V and J gene primers. Sequencing of rearranged TCRbeta segments was performed at approximately 20X coverage. As for how the authors treated the data: Clustering was used to correct sequencing errors, and CDR3s were annotated against IMGT so that V, D and J genes could be assigned. Downstream analyses used only productive TCRbeta rearrangements, leaving out any out-of-frame or stop-codon sequences. Clonality was calculated as one minus the Shannon entropy normalized by the log of the number of unique productive sequences. Clones differing between time points or between blood and tumor were identified using Fisher's exact test with Benjamini-Hochberg correction, with an adjusted p below 0.01 applied as the threshold. This immuneACCESS table, as held by TCRdb, lists in-frame sequences with V and J called but not all clones. Of the missing ones, under half trace to an unresolved V gene in checked studies; the others have no known cause. V, J and clone size were drawn from that table, and D and trimming were deduced from the DNA. For this sample there are just under 30,000 clones; around 84% appear just once. The top ten hold 1.8% of the sample.

The sample is drawn from a study of PD-L1 blockade in urothelial cancer (dated by TCRdb to 2016 to 2017). For the study in its entirety: Therapy was started in 2014 for all patients, and atezolizumab 1,200 mg was administered intravenously every 3 weeks. About 85% of the 29 patients were identified as males with urothelial cancer of bladder origin, and a prior smoking history was reported by 18 of 29 patients. An ECOG performance status of 0 or 1 was recorded for the patients, and 0 to 3 prior chemotherapy regimens had been received by the patients. Blood samples were analyzed 3 weeks after the start of treatment (second dose) and 6 weeks after the start of treatment. Blood samples gave median yields of around 140,000 T cells and approximately 80,000 unique TCRs, along with a median clonality of approximately 0.08. The study, an exploratory multi-omic analysis, examined somatic, immune and clinical correlates of response to PD-L1 blockade with atezolizumab in urothelial cancer. Pretreatment tumor samples, along with matched peripheral blood serially collected before and after atezolizumab treatment, were subjected to TCR sequencing. Progression-free survival longer than 6 months counted as durable clinical benefit, and TCR features were additionally tested against both progression-free and overall survival. Whole exome sequencing and RNA sequencing of pretreatment tumors were performed alongside TCR sequencing in the same patients. Durable clinical benefit was achieved by nine patients and was not achieved by 20 patients. Some 30 patients had pretreatment blood TCR-seq, some 25 had at least one posttreatment blood collection, and some 25 had tumor TCR-seq. The paper's findings and limits, for the study overall: Because the sample size was small (n ≈ 28) and many of the analyses were exploratory, the results are meant to be hypothesis-generating. At 3 weeks after the start of treatment, tumor-associated TCR clones in peripheral blood had expanded more in patients with durable benefit (n ≈ 20, p = 0.022). A pretreatment peripheral blood TCR clonality below the median was linked to improved progression-free and overall survival.

V drops 1 base and J drops 3 bases, leaving 13 bases in between. From the germline V gene, CDR1 is SGHRS and CDR2 is YFSETQ. The CDR3 measures 15 amino acids from cysteine to phenylalanine. Of the read, only the CDR3 DNA is kept; its 45 bases are in frame from base 1. Here the chain combines TRBV5-1 and TRBJ2-5; TRBD1 is possibly the D segment (6 matching bases). This sequence originates from a man aged 50 to 60 with urothelial cancer. The starting material was PBMCs, obtained around atezolizumab (anti-PD-L1) treatment. CDR3 reads: CASSLQTGSEETQYF. The DNA sequence is given as TGCGCCAGCAGCTTGCAAACAGGGTCAGAAGAGACCCAGTACTTC.